These 18 T cell receptor beta chains came from one sample sequenced in a study of blood T cells in healthy people across ages. The use of a sample-barcoded 5' primer and a J-beta primer mix characterized a second PCR of 7 to 11 cycles. TCRdb re-called the 5' RACE reads with MiXCR, one entry per CDR3 protein. The sample includes approximately 1,000,000 distinct CDR3 sequences, 35% to 45% seen only once; the top ten take roughly 13%. Material: blood. These receptors were obtained from a man aged 18 to 29 in good health.

This clonotype was counted a single time. The genes are TRBV5-5 and TRBJ1-2; 7 bases map to TRBD1. This CDR3 contains 15 residues. After removal of 0 bases from V and 6 bases from J, the junction contained 8 bases not matched to a gene. The germline CDR1 and CDR2 sequences are SGHKS and YYEKEE (reference sequence). This CDR3 is CASSLVQGGMDGYTF. The CDR3 DNA reads as TGTGCCAGCAGCTTGGTGCAGGGGGGGATGGATGGCTACACCTTC.

The chain links TRBV29-1 to TRBJ1-1, with no clear D. Germline assignment: CDR1 SQVTM and CDR2 ANQGSEA. Trimming shortened V by 4 bases and J by 1 base, and 7 bases separated the two germline ends. The CDR3 is 12 residues long. CDR3 region: CSVGRRNTEAFF. The DNA for the CDR3 is TGCAGCGTTGGCAGGCGGAACACTGAAGCTTTCTTT.

CDR3: CASSFDRGPGEAFF. The CDR3 nucleotides are TGTGCCAGCAGTTTTGACAGGGGGCCGGGTGAAGCTTTCTTT. The chain couples TRBV12-3 or TRBV12-4 to TRBJ1-1; 10 bases align to TRBD1. With V trimmed by 3 bases and J by 7 bases, 5 bases remained unmatched. The CDR3 is 14 residues long.

V gene TRBV6-2 or TRBV6-3 combines with J gene TRBJ1-1; no firm D call. The CDR3 has 13 residues. V was trimmed by 5 bases and J by 5 bases, leaving 12 bases between them. Germline V lookup: CDR1 MNHEY, CDR2 SVGEGT. As DNA, the CDR3 is TGTGCCAGCAGTGACAAGGGTCGGACTGAAGCTTTCTTT. This encodes CASSDKGRTEAFF.

V usage is TRBV20-1 and J usage is TRBJ2-5; weak D call: TRBD2 (6 bases). The CDR3 totals 14 residues. Trimming took 0 bases from V and 8 from J, leaving 16 bases between them. Germline-derived CDR1 and CDR2 are DFQATT and SNEGSKA (reference sequence). CDR3: CSARDIQRAGTQYF. CDR3 coding DNA: TGCAGTGCTAGAGATATCCAGCGGGCCGGCACCCAGTACTTC.

This clonotype was counted once. V and J are TRBV4-3 and TRBJ2-3, with D possibly matching TRBD2 (5 bases). Germline CDR1 LGHNA, CDR2 YSLEER. The CDR3 covers 17 residues. Trimming took off 1 base at V and 1 base at J, with 15 bases between the two ends. The CDR3 DNA reads TGCGCCAGCAGCCAAGGTGGAAGAGGGCAGGGCACAGATACGCAGTATTTT. Translation gives CASSQGGRGQGTDTQYF.

J is TRBJ2-7 and V is TRBV4-3; D remains ambiguous. Germline CDR1 and CDR2: LGHNA and YSLEER. The CDR3 extends over 14 amino acids. Trimming removed 0 bases from V and 6 bases from J, with 12 bases in between. The CDR3 DNA reads as TGCGCCAGCAGCCAAGATAACCTGGTAGGCGAGCAGTACTTC. This sequence encodes CASSQDNLVGEQYF.

The chain joins TRBV9 to TRBJ2-7; 11 bases are shared with TRBD1. V shed 0 bases, J shed 0 bases, and the junction held 11 bases outside the gene matches. Per germline, CDR1 SGDLS and CDR2 YYNGEE. The CDR3 loop spans 19 amino acids. CDR3 DNA: TGTGCCAGCAGCGTAGCTTGGACAGGGGGCGACTCGAGCTCCTACGAGCAGTACTTC. This codes for CASSVAWTGGDSSSYEQYF.

A remark on this clonotype: At one end the junction does not follow the germline gene, possibly because of a read error. The chain combines TRBV27 with TRBJ1-2; 8 nucleotides align to TRBD1. Germline CDR1 reads MNHEY; CDR2 reads SMNVEV (reference sequence). This CDR3 spans 15 amino acids. The CDR3 region has the DNA TGTGCCAGCAGTCTACGACAGGGGCAGACCTATGACTACACCTTC. Its protein product is CASSLRQGQTYDYTF.

The table lists this clonotype with a few counts. The chain has TRBV7-2 and TRBJ1-2; D unresolved. Per germline, CDR1 SGHTA and CDR2 FQGNSA. The CDR3 has 17 amino acids. Trimming pared 4 bases from V and 0 bases from J, leaving 18 bases between. CDR3 bases: TGTGCCAGCAGCTCCCTTCCGGGCAGTTATACTAACTATGGCTACACCTTC. It translates to CASSSLPGSYTNYGYTF. Combining the CDR3 with reference TRBV7-2 and TRBJ1-2 gives the whole variable domain GAGVSQSPSNKVTEKGKDVELRCDPISGHTALYWYRQSLGQGLEFLIYFQGNSAPDKSGLPSDRFSAERTGGSVSTLTIQRTQQEDSAVYLCASSSLPGSYTNYGYTFGSGTRLTVV.

The rearrangement links TRBV5-1 to TRBJ2-5; D gene ambiguous. The better agreement between TRBJ2-7 and the DNA end casts doubt on the J call. The germline V gene has CDR1 SGHRS and CDR2 YFSETQ. This CDR3 spans 15 amino acids. CDR3 in DNA: TGCGCCAGCAGCCCGGGTGGTAGTCCGGCCTACGAGCAGTACTTC. This encodes CASSPGGSPAYEQYF.

The rearrangement uses TRBV7-3 and TRBJ2-5; a possible D gene is TRBD2 (6 bases). From germline, CDR1 is SGHTA and CDR2 FQGTGA. This CDR3 contains 14 residues. V lost 0 bases, J lost 11 bases, and 16 bases lay in between. The CDR3 protein is CASSLTASSREQYF. The CDR3 DNA sequence: TGTGCCAGCAGCTTAACGGCTAGCTCACGGGAGCAGTACTTC.

V and J are TRBV20-1 and TRBJ1-2; D is unclear. CDR1 is DFQATT and CDR2 is SNEGSKA in the germline V gene (reference sequence). CDR3 size: 12 residues. V lost 6 bases and J 4 bases, leaving 12 bases between the germline ends. This CDR3 is CSASAPRYGYTF. CDR3 nucleotide sequence: TGCAGTGCGTCTGCTCCCCGCTATGGCTACACCTTC.

This clonotype was detected a few times. The V gene is TRBV7-8, the J gene TRBJ1-5; the match to TRBD1 covers 7 bases. This CDR3 is built from 20 residues. Germline-derived CDR1 and CDR2 are SGHVS and FQNEAQ. The junction had 20 bases not matched to a gene; V was cut back by 4 bases and J by 2 bases. CDR3 protein: CASSSRSDRKSYGRNQPQHF. CDR3 sequence (DNA): TGTGCCAGCAGCTCGAGGTCGGACAGGAAGAGCTACGGTCGCAATCAGCCCCAGCATTTT. The variable domain in full, completed from reference TRBV7-8 and TRBJ1-5, reads GAGVSQSPRYKVAKRGQDVALRCDPISGHVSLFWYQQALGQGPEFLTYFQNEAQLDKSGLPSDRFFAERPEGSVSTLKIQRTQQEDSAVYLCASSSRSDRKSYGRNQPQHFGDGTRLSIL.

The V call is TRBV21-1, the J call TRBJ1-1. TRBV21-1 is a pseudogene segment. The CDR3 consists of 17 residues. In DNA, the CDR3 is TGTGCCAGCAGCGGACTATCGACCAATACTAGGGTGGCTGAAGCTTTCTTT. Translation: CASSGLSTNTRVAEAFF.

This chain joins TRBV9 and TRBJ2-6; weak D call: TRBD1 (5 bases). The CDR3 is 16 residues long. The V gene lost 0 bases and the J gene lost 4 bases, with 11 bases spanning the gap. Germline values: CDR1 SGDLS, CDR2 YYNGEE. CDR3 protein: CASSVVLGAGANVLTF. The DNA for the CDR3 is TGTGCCAGCAGCGTAGTATTAGGGGCCGGGGCCAACGTCCTGACTTTC.

The rearrangement uses TRBV9 and TRBJ2-3; TRBD2 aligns across 8 bases. Germline-derived CDR1 and CDR2 are SGDLS and YYNGEE. The V gene end was trimmed by 3 bases and the J gene end by 6 bases; junction bases not matched to a gene: 15. The CDR3 contains 17 residues. The CDR3 DNA reads TGTGCCAGCAGCGCCGAGGGGCGGGGGGCGGATATGGATACGCAGTATTTT. This translates into CASSAEGRGADMDTQYF.

This clonotype has only one observation. V gene TRBV7-4 combines with J gene TRBJ1-3, with D hard to call. The CDR3 consists of 14 residues. Germline V CDR1 and CDR2: SGHVT, SQSDAQ. Trimming removed 3 bases from V and 8 bases from J, with 14 bases in between. Written as DNA, the CDR3 is TGTGCCAGCAGCTTGGGCGCCTGGGCGCACACCATATATTTT. It specifies CASSLGAWAHTIYF.